The 6 T cell receptor beta chains listed next were all sequenced from one sample in a study of blood T cells in healthy people across ages. Primers used in a second PCR of about 6 to 11 cycles were a sample-barcoded 5' primer and a J-beta primer mix. TCRdb re-called the 5' RACE reads through MiXCR, storing one row per CDR3 protein. This sample has roughly 700,000 distinct CDR3 sequences, with approximately 25% found just once. This same sample was also part of a study on T cells of mothers and their children.

Sequenced sample: blood. These receptors were taken from a boy younger than 18 in good health.

This chain links TRBV2 with TRBJ2-2; tentatively, D is TRBD2 (5 bases). The CDR3 consists of 16 residues. V lost 5 bases to trimming and J lost 3 bases, with 16 bases between them. The germline CDR1 and CDR2 sequences are SNHLY and FYNNEI. CDR3 amino acids: CASSLTGSEYTGELFF. Here the CDR3 DNA reads TGTGCCAGCAGTCTAACGGGGTCCGAGTACACCGGGGAGCTGTTTTTT.

This clonotype was counted between two and nine times. The J gene is TRBJ2-1, the V gene TRBV7-9; 7 nucleotides match TRBD2. J was trimmed by 7 bases and V by 5 bases; bases with no gene match: 8. Germline V lookup: CDR1 SEHNR, CDR2 FQNEAQ (reference sequence). The CDR3 runs 14 residues. The CDR3 spells CASSPRTSWNEQFF. As DNA, the CDR3 is TGTGCCAGCAGCCCCCGGACTAGTTGGAATGAGCAGTTCTTC.

The rearrangement uses TRBV29-1 and TRBJ1-2; D not certain. CDR1 is SQVTM, CDR2 ANQGSEA, per germline. V was shortened by 0 bases and J by 1 base, with 6 bases between the two germline ends. CDR3 size: 13 residues. This chain's CDR3 is CSVEDHSNYGYTF. CDR3 coding DNA: TGCAGCGTTGAAGATCATAGTAACTATGGCTACACCTTC. The full variable domain, completed using reference TRBV29-1 and TRBJ1-2, is SAVISQKPSRDICQRGTSLTIQCQVDSQVTMMFWYRQQPGQSLTLIATANQGSEATYESGFVIDKFPISRPNLTFSTLTVSNMSPEDSSIYLCSVEDHSNYGYTFGSGTRLTVV.

This rearrangement joins TRBV9 to TRBJ2-5, with D possibly matching TRBD2 (7 bases). This CDR3 region has 15 residues. CDR1 is SGDLS, CDR2 YYNGEE, per germline. V was clipped by 3 bases and J by 3 bases, with 15 bases between them. CDR3 DNA: TGTGCCAGCAGCGGGGAGGGGACACAAAAAGAGACCCAGTACTTC. Amino acids: CASSGEGTQKETQYF.

The J gene is TRBJ2-1, the V gene TRBV20-1; the match to TRBD2 covers 13 bases. The V gene end was trimmed by 6 bases and the J gene end by 4 bases; junction bases not matched to a gene: 12. Germline V CDR1 and CDR2: DFQATT, SNEGSKA (reference sequence). CDR3 length equals 17 residues. The CDR3 spells CSAGDRLAGGIYNEQFF. CDR3 coding DNA: TGCAGTGCCGGGGACCGACTAGCGGGGGGCATATACAATGAGCAGTTCTTC.

The chain uses TRBV7-9 and TRBJ2-7; no clear D gene. The germline V gene encodes CDR1 SEHNR and CDR2 FQNEAQ (reference sequence). The V gene lost 5 bases and the J gene lost 6 bases, with 14 bases spanning the gap. The CDR3 spans 13 residues. The CDR3 spells CASSPLYPGEQYF. The CDR3, as DNA: TGTGCCAGCAGCCCCCTCTACCCGGGCGAGCAGTACTTC. Full variable domain (remainder filled in from reference TRBV7-9 and TRBJ2-7): DTGVSQNPRHKITKRGQNVTFRCDPISEHNRLYWYRQTLGQGPEFLTYFQNEAQLEKSRLLSDRFSAERPKGSFSTLEIQRTEQGDSAMYLCASSPLYPGEQYFGPGTRLTVT.